Listed below are T cell receptor beta chains from one sample, sequenced in a study of cytomegalovirus exposure and HLA in healthy donors. The assay was immunoSEQ multiplex PCR, and TCRdb's table has in-frame clones only and misses some. This table holds about 360,000 clones, about nine tenths found once. The sample comprised PBMCs. Receptor source: a woman aged 18-29 years in good health and CMV-seronegative. Both conserved end residues are trimmed from each CDR3.

j_gene	v_gene	CDR3aa
TRBJ2-2	TRBV13	ASSTRTGELF
TRBJ2-2	TRBV7-9	ASSLVVGTNTGELF
TRBJ2-2	TRBV9	ASSVGGRDTGELF
TRBJ2-1	TRBV2	ASSERLAGVPF
TRBJ1-4	TRBV10-3	ASSGTSSGNEKLF
TRBJ2-7	TRBV18	ASSPDSLTYEQY
TRBJ2-2	TRBV11-3	ASSHSTGELF
TRBJ2-7	TRBV6-5	ASSSVYEQY
TRBJ1-1	TRBV6-5	ASTELGTGEAF
TRBJ1-2	TRBV28	ASRQDRGRAYT
TRBJ2-1	TRBV9	ASSVTENVEQF
TRBJ1-3	TRBV30	AWSVLGNPGNTIY
TRBJ2-3	TRBV18	ASSPRPLAGALSVSTDTQY
TRBJ2-4	TRBV6-6	ASSYSGGPQY
TRBJ1-2	TRBV7-9	ASSIRGAHGYT
TRBJ2-4	TRBV5-6	ASSSESGPRDIQY
TRBJ1-2	TRBV5-8	ASSEGLNGYT
TRBJ2-3	TRBV5-1	ASSSDRATDTQY
TRBJ2-5	TRBV7-8	ASSPDRGEETQY
TRBJ2-3	TRBV11-2	ASSLDLGSGGLTDTQY
TRBJ2-7	TRBV18	ASSGLDSYEQY
TRBJ1-1	TRBV28	ASQAYTEAF
TRBJ1-1	TRBV4-1	ASSPGLLLMNTEAF
TRBJ1-6	TRBV6-6	ASSYRGNSPLH
TRBJ2-7	TRBV2	ASSDMGAFSYEQY